Given below is one T cell receptor beta chain in context. The antigen it binds to is not known. Qualities for individual bases were not recorded, and no much larger clone is one base off. This entry belongs to a study of blood T cell repertoires in COVID-19 (dated by TCRdb to 2019 to 2021). Some background on the complete study: Samples covering the acute and convalescent phases of COVID-19 were provided by collaborators in the United States, Italy and Spain. HLA class I and class II types, where available, came from metadata supplied by the sample provider rather than from assay-based typing. Deeply sampled blood TCRbeta repertoires from subjects exposed to, actively infected with, or recovered from COVID-19 were included in the dataset. The repertoires were made available in a free public database intended to serve as a resource for research on the immune response to SARS-CoV-2. Nearly every sample came with metadata listing a de-identified subject ID, COVID-19 status, age in years and sex. The samples were drawn from the first 160 participants of the ongoing ImmuneRACE study and from 1,254 subjects provided by 6 global collaborators. The material from the prospective study consisted of cDNA or gDNA derived from T cells, B-cell-depleted T cells, or PBMCs.

Ends trimmed: V by 4 bases, J by 6 bases; bases unmatched to a gene: 7. Measured from the cysteine to the phenylalanine, the CDR3 is 15 residues long. Only the CDR3 DNA is retained, 45 bases long and in frame from the first base. CDR1 and CDR2 are drawn from the germline V gene: SGHTA, FQGNSA. Study-wide conclusions, independent of this receptor: How much clinical and demographic metadata was included differed by source and by participant, and the metadata was provided uncurated.

TCRbeta CDR3 regions were amplified from genomic DNA by means of the immunoSEQ Assay, a bias-controlled multiplex PCR. As for the original processing: The number of nucleated cells in each sample was estimated from the amplification of reference gene primers within the assay. To quantify the absolute abundance of each unique TCRbeta CDR3 rearrangement, sequence reads were collapsed and filtered. For each sample, productive Simpson clonality was calculated as the square root of Simpson's diversity index across productive rearrangements. The table was pulled from immuneACCESS by TCRdb, which kept in-frame rearrangements only. Such tables lose some clones; where checked, under half of the loss comes from unresolved V genes, and the rest has no known cause. V and J calls and clone size are given by that table; D and trimming were obtained from the DNA. Present in this sample are about 38,000 clones, approximately 91% of which were seen just once. Roughly 32% of the sample is in the top ten clones.

Each collaborating institution followed its own protocols to collect whole blood in K2EDTA tubes. For TCRbeta analysis, collaborator samples were shipped as frozen whole blood, as isolated PBMCs, or as DNA extracted from either sample type. Material: peripheral blood. The TCR originated in a man aged 65-85 years with active COVID-19. The chain is assembled from TRBV7-2 and TRBJ2-2; TRBD1 agrees with 8 junctional bases. The CDR3 amino acid sequence is: CASSSTGGIAGELFF. The DNA sequence reads TGTGCCAGCAGCTCTACAGGGGGTATAGCCGGGGAGCTGTTTTTT.